These 21 T cell receptor beta chains share one sample of origin, sequenced in a study of cytomegalovirus exposure and HLA in healthy donors. Clones were read by immunoSEQ multiplex PCR, and TCRdb kept only the in-frame ones, dropping some. The table has about 130,000 clones, approximately 91% seen once. The specimen sequenced was PBMCs. Every receptor here comes from a woman aged 18-29 years in good health and CMV-seronegative.

V gene TRBV5-1 combines with J gene TRBJ1-1; a possible D gene is TRBD1 (5 bases). V dropped 1 base and J dropped 1 base, with 8 bases sitting between them. This CDR3 contains 14 residues. Germline V gives CDR1 SGHRS, CDR2 YFSETQ. The CDR3 region is CASSLNGQNTEAFF. The CDR3 DNA is TGCGCCAGCAGCTTGAACGGACAGAACACTGAAGCTTTCTTT.

This clone was picked up a small number of times. CDR3 protein: CASSLAPHNYEQYF. The CDR3 nucleotides are TGCGCCAGCAGCCTGGCCCCTCATAACTACGAGCAGTACTTC. The J gene is TRBJ2-7, the V gene TRBV4-1; D is unclear. Trimming pared 4 bases from V and 3 bases from J, leaving 13 bases between. The CDR3 runs to 14 residues. Looked up from germline, CDR1 is MGHRA and CDR2 is YSYEKL.

The chain couples TRBV28 to TRBJ1-5; 9 bases align to TRBD1. Germline V gene data show CDR1 as MDHEN and CDR2 as SYDVKM. The V segment lost 4 bases and the J segment 6 bases; nucleotides outside the gene matches: 7. CDR3 length equals 15 residues. As DNA, the CDR3 is TGTGCCAGCAGTTCGAGGACAGGGGCTAGTCAGCCCCAGCATTTT. Its translation is CASSSRTGASQPQHF.

The chain couples TRBV19 to TRBJ2-7; 8 bases are a match to TRBD1. CDR3 length equals 13 residues. J gave up 3 bases and V 5 bases, and 3 bases lay outside the gene matches. The germline V gene encodes CDR1 LNHDA and CDR2 SQIVND (reference sequence). The CDR3 loop reads CASSQGAFYEQYF. In DNA form, the CDR3 reads TGTGCCAGTAGTCAGGGGGCGTTCTACGAGCAGTACTTC. Together with reference TRBV19 and TRBJ2-7, the CDR3 gives the full variable domain: DGGITQSPKYLFRKEGQNVTLSCEQNLNHDAMYWYRQDPGQGLRLIYYSQIVNDFQKGDIAEGYSVSREKKESFPLTVTSAQKNPTAFYLCASSQGAFYEQYFGPGTRLTVT.

The V and J genes are TRBV30 and TRBJ2-1, with 10 positions matching TRBD2. Germline values: CDR1 GTSNPN, CDR2 SVGIG (reference sequence). The CDR3 consists of 14 residues. J gave up 10 bases and V 4 bases, and 10 bases lay outside the gene matches. CDR3 region: CAWNSGRIGAEQFF. As DNA, the CDR3 is TGTGCCTGGAATAGCGGGAGGATAGGAGCCGAGCAGTTCTTC.

This rearrangement joins TRBV19 to TRBJ2-1, with 8 nucleotides matching TRBD2. After removal of 4 bases from V and 2 bases from J, the junction contained 4 bases not matched to a gene. Germline loops: CDR1 LNHDA, CDR2 SQIVND (reference sequence). The CDR3 consists of 15 residues. CDR3 sequence (DNA): TGTGCCAGTAGTAAAGCGGGGGTACCCTACAATGAGCAGTTCTTC. As protein: CASSKAGVPYNEQFF.

The rearrangement links TRBV6-4 to TRBJ2-1, with 8 nucleotides matching TRBD1. Germline V lookup: CDR1 MRHNA, CDR2 SNTAGT. The CDR3 is 14 amino acids. The V gene end was trimmed by 2 bases and the J gene end by 6 bases; junction bases not matched to a gene: 3. CDR3 sequence: CASSDTTGGNEQFF. The DNA for the CDR3 is TGTGCCAGCAGTGACACCACAGGGGGCAATGAGCAGTTCTTC.

The chain carries TRBV27 and TRBJ1-2, with D maybe TRBD1 (5 bases). Germline V CDR1 and CDR2: MNHEY, SMNVEV (reference sequence). The germline V and J ends were trimmed by 2 bases and 4 bases, with 14 bases remaining between them. The CDR3 sequence is 15 residues long. The CDR3 loop reads CASSLGFQGSYGYTF. CDR3 sequence (DNA): TGTGCCAGCAGTTTAGGTTTCCAGGGCAGCTATGGCTACACCTTC.

V usage is TRBV5-1 and J usage is TRBJ2-2; possibly TRBD1 for D (6 bases). V lost 4 bases, J lost 2 bases, and 12 bases lay in between. The germline V gene encodes CDR1 SGHRS and CDR2 YFSETQ. This CDR3 has 15 amino acids. DNA of the CDR3: TGCGCCAGCAGCCCCGGGACACCTAACACCGGGGAGCTGTTTTTT. Amino acid sequence: CASSPGTPNTGELFF.

The chain couples TRBV27 to TRBJ2-7, with TRBD2 matching 8 bases. J lost 3 bases, V lost 6 bases, and 7 bases had no gene match. This CDR3 region has 14 residues. Per germline, CDR1 MNHEY and CDR2 SMNVEV (reference sequence). Written as DNA, the CDR3 is TGTGCCAGCAGGCTCCTCGGGGGGGGCTACGAGCAGTACTTC. It codes for CASRLLGGGYEQYF.

The V and J genes are TRBV19 and TRBJ2-7, with D possibly being TRBD1 (5 bases). V was pared by 5 bases and J by 4 bases, with 9 bases between. Germline values: CDR1 LNHDA, CDR2 SQIVND (reference sequence). The CDR3 spans 12 residues. The CDR3 here is CASSPQGYEQYF. The CDR3, as DNA: TGTGCCAGTAGTCCGCAGGGTTACGAGCAGTACTTC.

This clone was found a few times. The V call is TRBV7-9, the J call TRBJ2-7, with 7 bases aligning to TRBD1. V was pared by 5 bases and J by 5 bases, with 12 bases of the junction left unmatched. The CDR3 consists of 15 residues. Germline V CDR1 and CDR2: SEHNR, FQNEAQ (reference sequence). The CDR3, as DNA: TGTGCCAGCAGCATCCTCTCGACAGGGATGAACGAGCAGTACTTC. Translated, it gives CASSILSTGMNEQYF.

The chain joins TRBV6-1 to TRBJ1-2, with 9 positions matching TRBD1. CDR1 is MNHNS, CDR2 SASEGT, per germline. After removal of 7 bases from V and 0 bases from J, the junction contained 6 bases not matched to a gene. This CDR3 has 15 amino acids. CDR3 sequence: CASTQQGATNYGYTF. CDR3 DNA sequence: TGTGCCAGCACCCAACAGGGGGCGACTAACTATGGCTACACCTTC.

The genes are TRBV7-9 and TRBJ2-4; the D gene is possibly TRBD2 (6 bases). Germline CDR1 SEHNR, CDR2 FQNEAQ (reference sequence). The CDR3 length is 14 residues. V shed 5 bases and J shed 6 bases, with 14 bases lying between them. The CDR3 loop is CASSPLWRGNIQYF. Written as DNA, the CDR3 is TGTGCCAGCAGCCCCTTGTGGCGGGGAAACATTCAGTACTTC.

The V gene is TRBV30, the J gene TRBJ2-4; a possible D gene is TRBD1 (5 bases). V was clipped by 3 bases and J by 0 bases, with 12 bases between them. The germline gives CDR1 GTSNPN, CDR2 SVGIG (reference sequence). This CDR3 is built from 15 residues. DNA for the CDR3: TGTGCCTGGAGCGCAGGGTCCCTAGCCAAAAACATTCAGTACTTC. It is translated as CAWSAGSLAKNIQYF.

The chain joins TRBV7-3 to TRBJ2-1; D may be TRBD1 (5 bases). V was trimmed by 1 base and J by 7 bases, leaving 14 bases between them. The CDR3 sequence is 15 residues long. Germline lookup yields CDR1 SGHTA and CDR2 FQGTGA. The CDR3 region has the DNA TGTGCCAGCAGCTTAAGGGGCTTGGATGTTAATGAGCAGTTCTTC. Translating gives CASSLRGLDVNEQFF.

Only a few counts were recorded for this clone. The chain combines TRBV30 with TRBJ2-7; 7 bases fit TRBD2. The germline gives CDR1 GTSNPN, CDR2 SVGIG (reference sequence). This CDR3 spans 14 amino acids. J was trimmed by 9 bases and V by 2 bases; bases with no gene match: 13. The CDR3 DNA reads TGTGCCTGGAGTAGTTATGGCGGGAGATCCTCGCAGTACTTC. This codes for CAWSSYGGRSSQYF.

As DNA, the CDR3 is TGTGCCAGTAGCATCGTCCTTGCCACAGGGCCCACCGAGCAGTACTTC. Its protein is CASSIVLATGPTEQYF. V usage is TRBV19 and J usage is TRBJ2-7; weak D call: TRBD1 (6 bases). Trimming cost V 6 bases and J 6 bases, with 24 bases left between them. The CDR3 spans 16 residues. CDR1 is LNHDA and CDR2 is SQIVND in the germline V gene (reference sequence).

V usage is TRBV28 and J usage is TRBJ2-1; 9 nucleotides line up with TRBD1. The CDR3 covers 15 residues. In germline, CDR1 is MDHEN, CDR2 SYDVKM. V lost 4 bases, J lost 4 bases, and 5 bases stayed unmatched. The CDR3 DNA reads as TGTGCCAGCAGTTACAGGGGGCTGAGGTACAATGAGCAGTTCTTC. Translating it yields CASSYRGLRYNEQFF.

This chain links TRBV27 with TRBJ2-2; no definite D call. This CDR3 is 15 amino acids long. The germline V gene encodes CDR1 MNHEY and CDR2 SMNVEV (reference sequence). The V gene lost 5 bases and the J gene lost 3 bases, with 13 bases spanning the gap. The CDR3 sequence: CASSTITLYTGELFF. As DNA, the CDR3 is TGTGCCAGCAGTACCATAACTCTCTACACCGGGGAGCTGTTTTTT.

The chain employs TRBV30 and TRBJ2-1; 10 bases map to TRBD2. The J segment lost 8 bases and the V segment lost 5 bases, leaving 9 bases of the junction unmatched. There are 14 residues in the CDR3. Germline V gene sequence: CDR1 GTSNPN, CDR2 SVGIG (reference sequence). CDR3 in amino acids: CAWVTSGKRDEQFF. CDR3 DNA: TGTGCCTGGGTCACTAGCGGGAAGCGCGATGAGCAGTTCTTC.